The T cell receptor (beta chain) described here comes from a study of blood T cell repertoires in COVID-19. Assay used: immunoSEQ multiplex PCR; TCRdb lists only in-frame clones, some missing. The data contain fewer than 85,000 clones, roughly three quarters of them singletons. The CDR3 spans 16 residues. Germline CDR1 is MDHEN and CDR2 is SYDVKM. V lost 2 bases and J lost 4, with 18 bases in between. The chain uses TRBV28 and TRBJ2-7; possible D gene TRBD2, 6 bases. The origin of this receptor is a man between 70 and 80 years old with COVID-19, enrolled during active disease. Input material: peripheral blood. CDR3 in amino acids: CASSLTPGWGRYEQYF. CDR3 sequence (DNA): TGTGCCAGCAGTTTAACTCCGGGATGGGGGAGGTACGAGCAGTACTTC. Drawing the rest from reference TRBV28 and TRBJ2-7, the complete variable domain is DVKVTQSSRYLVKRTGEKVFLECVQDMDHENMFWYRQDPGLGLRLIYFSYDVKMKEKGDIPEGYSVSREKKERFSLILESASTNQTSMYLCASSLTPGWGRYEQYFGPGTRLTVT.